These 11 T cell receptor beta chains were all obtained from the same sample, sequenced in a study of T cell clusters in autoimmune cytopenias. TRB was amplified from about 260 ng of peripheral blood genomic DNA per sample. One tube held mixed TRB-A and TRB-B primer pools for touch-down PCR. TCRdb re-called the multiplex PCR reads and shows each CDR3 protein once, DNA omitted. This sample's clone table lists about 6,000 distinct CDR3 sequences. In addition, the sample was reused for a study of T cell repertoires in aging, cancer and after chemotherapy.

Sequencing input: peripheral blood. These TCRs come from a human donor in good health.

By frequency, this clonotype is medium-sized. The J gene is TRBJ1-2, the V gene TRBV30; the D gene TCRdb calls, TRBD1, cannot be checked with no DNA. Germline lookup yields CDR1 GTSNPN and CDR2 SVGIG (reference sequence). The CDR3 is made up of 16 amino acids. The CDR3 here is CAWSPPQQKTSHGYTF.

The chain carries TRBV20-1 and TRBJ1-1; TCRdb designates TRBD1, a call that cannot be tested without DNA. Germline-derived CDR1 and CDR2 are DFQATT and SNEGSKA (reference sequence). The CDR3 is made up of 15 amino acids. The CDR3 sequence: CSASDASRGNTEAFF.

The CDR3 region is CASSLEKANYGYTF. The chain uses TRBV13 and TRBJ1-2. The CDR3 spans 14 residues. Germline CDR1 and CDR2: PRHDT and FYEKMQ (reference sequence).

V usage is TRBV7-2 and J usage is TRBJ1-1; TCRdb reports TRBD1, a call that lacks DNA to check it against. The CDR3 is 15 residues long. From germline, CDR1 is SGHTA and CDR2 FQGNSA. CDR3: CASSLGQGSNTEAFF.

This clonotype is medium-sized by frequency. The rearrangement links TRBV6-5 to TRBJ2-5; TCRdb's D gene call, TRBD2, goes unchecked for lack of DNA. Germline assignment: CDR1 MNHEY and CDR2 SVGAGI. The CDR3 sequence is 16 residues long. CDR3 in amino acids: CASKVYERGFQETQYF.

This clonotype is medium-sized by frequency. CDR3 region: CATNKPQGGVEGYTF. This rearrangement joins TRBV6-6 to TRBJ1-2. CDR3 length: 15 residues. Looked up from germline, CDR1 is MNHNY and CDR2 is SVGAGI (reference sequence).

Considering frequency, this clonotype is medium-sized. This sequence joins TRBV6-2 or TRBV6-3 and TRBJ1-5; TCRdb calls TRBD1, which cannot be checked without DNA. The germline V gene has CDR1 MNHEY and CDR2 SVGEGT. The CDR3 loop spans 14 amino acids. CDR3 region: CASRALEGDQPQHF.

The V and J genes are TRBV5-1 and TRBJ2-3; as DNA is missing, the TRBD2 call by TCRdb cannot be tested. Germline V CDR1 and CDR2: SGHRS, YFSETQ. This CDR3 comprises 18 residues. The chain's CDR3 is CASSLSEVGLTLSDTQYF.

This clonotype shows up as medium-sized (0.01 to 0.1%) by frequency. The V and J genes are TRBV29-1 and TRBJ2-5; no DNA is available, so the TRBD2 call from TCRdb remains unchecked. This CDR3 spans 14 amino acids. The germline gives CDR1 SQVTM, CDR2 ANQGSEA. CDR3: CSVEGLAGGETQYF.

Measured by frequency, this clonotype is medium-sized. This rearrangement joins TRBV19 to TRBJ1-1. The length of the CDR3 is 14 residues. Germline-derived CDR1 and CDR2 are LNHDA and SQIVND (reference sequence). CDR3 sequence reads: CASSILQQNTEAFF.

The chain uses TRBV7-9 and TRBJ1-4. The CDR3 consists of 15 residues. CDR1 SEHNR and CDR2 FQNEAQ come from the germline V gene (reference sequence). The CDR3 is CASSLETATNEKLFF.